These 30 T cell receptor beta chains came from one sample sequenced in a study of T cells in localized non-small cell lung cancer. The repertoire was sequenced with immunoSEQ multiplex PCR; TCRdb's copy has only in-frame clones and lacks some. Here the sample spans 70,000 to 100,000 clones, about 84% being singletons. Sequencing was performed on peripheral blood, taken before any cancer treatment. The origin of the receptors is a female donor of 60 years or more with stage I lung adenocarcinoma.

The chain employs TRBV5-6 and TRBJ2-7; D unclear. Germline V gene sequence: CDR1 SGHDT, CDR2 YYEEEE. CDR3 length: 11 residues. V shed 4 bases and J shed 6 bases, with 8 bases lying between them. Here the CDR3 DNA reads TGTGCCAGCAGCGCTTCATTCGAGCAGTACTTC. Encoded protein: CASSASFEQYF.

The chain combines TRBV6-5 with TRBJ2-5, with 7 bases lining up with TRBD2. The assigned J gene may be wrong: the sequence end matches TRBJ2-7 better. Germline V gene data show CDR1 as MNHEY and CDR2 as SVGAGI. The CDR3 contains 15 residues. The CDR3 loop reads CASSYGEGETYEQYF. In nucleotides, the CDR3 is TGTGCCAGCAGTTACGGGGAGGGAGAGACCTACGAGCAGTACTTC.

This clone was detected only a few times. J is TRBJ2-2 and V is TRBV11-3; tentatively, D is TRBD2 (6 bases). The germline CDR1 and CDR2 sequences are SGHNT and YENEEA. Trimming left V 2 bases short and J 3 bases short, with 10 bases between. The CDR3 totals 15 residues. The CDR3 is CASSLSGQDTGELFF. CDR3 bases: TGTGCCAGCAGCTTAAGCGGGCAAGACACCGGGGAGCTGTTTTTT.

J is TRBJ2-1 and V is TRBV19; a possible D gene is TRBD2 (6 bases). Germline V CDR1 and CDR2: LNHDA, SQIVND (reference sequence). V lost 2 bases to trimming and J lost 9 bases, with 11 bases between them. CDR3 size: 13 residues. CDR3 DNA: TGTGCCAGTAGTATAATCTGGAGGGGTGAGCAGTTCTTC. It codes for CASSIIWRGEQFF.

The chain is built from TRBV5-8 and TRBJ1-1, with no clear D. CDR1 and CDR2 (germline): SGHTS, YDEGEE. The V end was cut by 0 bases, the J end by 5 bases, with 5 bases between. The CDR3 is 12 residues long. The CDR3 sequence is CASSLAPTEAFF. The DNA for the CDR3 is TGTGCCAGCAGCTTGGCACCAACTGAAGCTTTCTTT.

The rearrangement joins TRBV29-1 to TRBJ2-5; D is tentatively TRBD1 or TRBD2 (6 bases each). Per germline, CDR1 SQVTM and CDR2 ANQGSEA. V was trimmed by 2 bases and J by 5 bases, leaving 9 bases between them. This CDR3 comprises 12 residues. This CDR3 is CSVERGRETQYF. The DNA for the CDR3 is TGCAGCGTTGAACGGGGGCGGGAGACCCAGTACTTC.

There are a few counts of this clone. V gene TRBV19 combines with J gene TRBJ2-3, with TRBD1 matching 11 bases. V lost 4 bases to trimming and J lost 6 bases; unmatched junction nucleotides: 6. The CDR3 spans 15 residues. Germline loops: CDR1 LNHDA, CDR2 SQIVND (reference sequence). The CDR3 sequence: CASSRRDRGADTQYF. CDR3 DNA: TGTGCCAGTAGTAGGAGGGACAGGGGGGCCGATACGCAGTATTTT. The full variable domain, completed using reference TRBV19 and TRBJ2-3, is DGGITQSPKYLFRKEGQNVTLSCEQNLNHDAMYWYRQDPGQGLRLIYYSQIVNDFQKGDIAEGYSVSREKKESFPLTVTSAQKNPTAFYLCASSRRDRGADTQYFGPGTRLTVL.

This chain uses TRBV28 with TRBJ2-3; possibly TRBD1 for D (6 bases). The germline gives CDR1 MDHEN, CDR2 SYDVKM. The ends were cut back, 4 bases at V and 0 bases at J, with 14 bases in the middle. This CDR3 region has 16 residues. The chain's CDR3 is CASSSTGTPSTDTQYF. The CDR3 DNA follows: TGTGCCAGCAGTTCTACCGGGACACCAAGCACAGATACGCAGTATTTT.

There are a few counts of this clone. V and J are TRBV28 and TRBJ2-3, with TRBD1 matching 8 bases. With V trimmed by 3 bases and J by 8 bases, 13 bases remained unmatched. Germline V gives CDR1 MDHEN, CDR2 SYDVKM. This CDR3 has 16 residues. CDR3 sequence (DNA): TGTGCCAGCAGTTTGTTTCCGACAGGGGTTGGTGGTACGCAGTATTTT. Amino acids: CASSLFPTGVGGTQYF.

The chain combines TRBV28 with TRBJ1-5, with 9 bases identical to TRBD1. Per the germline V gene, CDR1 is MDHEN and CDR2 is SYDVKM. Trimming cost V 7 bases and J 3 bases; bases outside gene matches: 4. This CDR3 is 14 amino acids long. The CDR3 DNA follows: TGTGCCAGCAAACAGGGGGCTGTCAATCAGCCCCAGCATTTT. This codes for CASKQGAVNQPQHF.

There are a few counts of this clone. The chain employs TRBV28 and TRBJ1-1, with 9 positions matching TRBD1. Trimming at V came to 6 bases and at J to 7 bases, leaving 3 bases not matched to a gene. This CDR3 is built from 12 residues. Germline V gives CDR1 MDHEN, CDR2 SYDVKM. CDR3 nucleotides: TGTGCCAGCAGACTGGGACAGGGTGAAGCTTTCTTT. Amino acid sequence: CASRLGQGEAFF.

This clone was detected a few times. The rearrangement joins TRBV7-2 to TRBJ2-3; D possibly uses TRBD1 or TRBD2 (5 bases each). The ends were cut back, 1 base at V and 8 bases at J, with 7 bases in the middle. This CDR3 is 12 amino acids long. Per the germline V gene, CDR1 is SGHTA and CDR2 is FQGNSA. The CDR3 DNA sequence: TGTGCCAGCAGCTTAGAAGGGACTACGCAGTATTTT. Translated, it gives CASSLEGTTQYF. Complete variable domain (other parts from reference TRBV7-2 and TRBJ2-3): GAGVSQSPSNKVTEKGKDVELRCDPISGHTALYWYRQSLGQGLEFLIYFQGNSAPDKSGLPSDRFSAERTGGSVSTLTIQRTQQEDSAVYLCASSLEGTTQYFGPGTRLTVL.

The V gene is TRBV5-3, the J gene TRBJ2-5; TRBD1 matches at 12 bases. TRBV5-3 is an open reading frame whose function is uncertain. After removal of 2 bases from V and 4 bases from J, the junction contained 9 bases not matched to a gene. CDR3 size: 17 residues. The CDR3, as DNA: TGTGCCAGAAGCTTTAACTACCGGGACAGGGGGCGAGAGACCCAGTACTTC. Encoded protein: CARSFNYRDRGRETQYF.

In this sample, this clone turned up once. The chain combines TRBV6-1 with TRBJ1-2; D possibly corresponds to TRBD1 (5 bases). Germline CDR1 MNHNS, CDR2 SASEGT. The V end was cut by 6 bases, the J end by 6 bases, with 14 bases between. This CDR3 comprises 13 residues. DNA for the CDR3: TGTGCCAGCAGGGGGGGAAGAGGCCATGGCTACACCTTC. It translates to CASRGGRGHGYTF.

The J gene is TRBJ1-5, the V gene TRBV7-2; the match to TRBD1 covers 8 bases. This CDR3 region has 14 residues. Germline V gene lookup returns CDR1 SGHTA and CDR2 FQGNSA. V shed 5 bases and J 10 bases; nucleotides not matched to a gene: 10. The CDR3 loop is CASSLDGGTGPQHF. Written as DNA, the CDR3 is TGTGCCAGCAGCCTAGACGGAGGGACAGGCCCCCAGCATTTT.

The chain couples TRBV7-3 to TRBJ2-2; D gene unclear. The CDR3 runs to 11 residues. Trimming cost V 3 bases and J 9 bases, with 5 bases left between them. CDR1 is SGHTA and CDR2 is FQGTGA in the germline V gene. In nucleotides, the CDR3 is TGTGCCAGCAGCTTGGGTCGGGAGCTGTTTTTT. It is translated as CASSLGRELFF.

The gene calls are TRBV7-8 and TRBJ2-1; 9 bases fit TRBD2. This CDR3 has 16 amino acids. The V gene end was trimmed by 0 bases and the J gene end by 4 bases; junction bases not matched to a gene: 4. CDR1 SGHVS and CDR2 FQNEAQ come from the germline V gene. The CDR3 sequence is CASSLALLAGYNEQFF. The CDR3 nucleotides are TGTGCCAGCAGCTTAGCGTTACTAGCGGGTTACAATGAGCAGTTCTTC. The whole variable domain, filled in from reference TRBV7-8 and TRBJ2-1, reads GAGVSQSPRYKVAKRGQDVALRCDPISGHVSLFWYQQALGQGPEFLTYFQNEAQLDKSGLPSDRFFAERPEGSVSTLKIQRTQQEDSAVYLCASSLALLAGYNEQFFGPGTRLTVL.

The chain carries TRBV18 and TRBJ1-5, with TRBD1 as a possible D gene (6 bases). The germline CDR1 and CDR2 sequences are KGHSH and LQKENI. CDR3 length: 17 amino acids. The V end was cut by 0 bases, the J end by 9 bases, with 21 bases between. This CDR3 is CASSPPGGGGRLWPQHF. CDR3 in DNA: TGTGCCAGCTCACCACCTGGGGGCGGGGGGCGGCTTTGGCCCCAGCATTTT.

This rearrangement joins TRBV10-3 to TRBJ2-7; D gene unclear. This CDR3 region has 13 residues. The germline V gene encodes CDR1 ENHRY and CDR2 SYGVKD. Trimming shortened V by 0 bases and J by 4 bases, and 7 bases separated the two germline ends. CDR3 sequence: CAISESYDYEQYF. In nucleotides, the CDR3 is TGTGCCATCAGTGAGTCTTATGATTACGAGCAGTACTTC.

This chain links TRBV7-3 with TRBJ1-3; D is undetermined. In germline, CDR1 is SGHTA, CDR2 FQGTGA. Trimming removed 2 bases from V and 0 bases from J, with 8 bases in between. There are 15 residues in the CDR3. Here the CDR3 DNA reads TGTGCCAGCAGCTTACTTGCGGGCTCTGGAAACACCATATATTTT. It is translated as CASSLLAGSGNTIYF.

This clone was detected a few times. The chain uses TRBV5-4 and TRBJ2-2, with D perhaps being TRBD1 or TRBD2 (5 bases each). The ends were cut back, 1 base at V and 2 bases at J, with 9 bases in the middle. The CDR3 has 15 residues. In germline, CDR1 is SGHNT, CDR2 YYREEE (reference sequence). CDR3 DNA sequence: TGTGCCAGCAGCTTGAGGGGACGCAACACCGGGGAGCTGTTTTTT. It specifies CASSLRGRNTGELFF.

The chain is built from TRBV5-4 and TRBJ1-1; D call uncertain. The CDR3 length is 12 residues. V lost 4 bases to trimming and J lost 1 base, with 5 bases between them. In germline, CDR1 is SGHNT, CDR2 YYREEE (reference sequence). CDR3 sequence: CASSPWNTEAFF. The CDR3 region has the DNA TGTGCCAGCAGCCCGTGGAACACTGAAGCTTTCTTT.

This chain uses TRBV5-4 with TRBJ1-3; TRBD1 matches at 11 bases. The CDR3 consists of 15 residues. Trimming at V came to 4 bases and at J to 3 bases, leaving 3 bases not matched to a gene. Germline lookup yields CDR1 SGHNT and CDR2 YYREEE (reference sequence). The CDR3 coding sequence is TGTGCCAGCAGCGCCGGGACAGGGGGTGGAAACACCATATATTTT. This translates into CASSAGTGGGNTIYF.

CDR3 sequence (DNA): TGTGCCAGCAGCTTGGCCCCCCTCCGGGACAGTGAAGAAAAACTGTTTTTT. Its protein product is CASSLAPLRDSEEKLFF. V gene TRBV5-6 combines with J gene TRBJ1-4, with 7 bases matching TRBD1. The J segment lost 8 bases and the V segment lost 0 bases, leaving 13 bases of the junction unmatched. Looked up from germline, CDR1 is SGHDT and CDR2 is YYEEEE. The CDR3 totals 17 residues.

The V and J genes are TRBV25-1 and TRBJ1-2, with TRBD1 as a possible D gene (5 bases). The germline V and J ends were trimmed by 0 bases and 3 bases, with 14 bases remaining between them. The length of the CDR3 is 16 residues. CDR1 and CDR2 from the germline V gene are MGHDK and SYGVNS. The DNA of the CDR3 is TGTGCCAGCAGTGAATACGGGCCGGGGGTCCACTATGGCTACACCTTC. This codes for CASSEYGPGVHYGYTF.

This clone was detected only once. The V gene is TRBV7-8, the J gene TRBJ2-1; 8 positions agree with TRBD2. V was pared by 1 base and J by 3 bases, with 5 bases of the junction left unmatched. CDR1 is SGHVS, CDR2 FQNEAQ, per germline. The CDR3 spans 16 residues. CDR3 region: CASSLVAGGDYNEQFF. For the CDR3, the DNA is TGTGCCAGCAGCTTAGTGGCGGGGGGCGACTACAATGAGCAGTTCTTC.

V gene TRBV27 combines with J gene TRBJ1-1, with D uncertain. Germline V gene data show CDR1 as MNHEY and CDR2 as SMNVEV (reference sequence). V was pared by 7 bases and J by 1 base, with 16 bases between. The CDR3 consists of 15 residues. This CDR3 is CASTPLPGQNTEAFF. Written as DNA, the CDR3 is TGTGCCAGCACCCCACTCCCCGGGCAGAACACTGAAGCTTTCTTT.

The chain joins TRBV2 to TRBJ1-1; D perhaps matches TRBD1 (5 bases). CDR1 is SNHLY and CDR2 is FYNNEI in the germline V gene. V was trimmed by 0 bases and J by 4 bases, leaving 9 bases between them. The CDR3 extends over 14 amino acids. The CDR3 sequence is CASSEAGVGTEAFF. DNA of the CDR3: TGTGCCAGCAGTGAAGCGGGGGTTGGCACTGAAGCTTTCTTT.

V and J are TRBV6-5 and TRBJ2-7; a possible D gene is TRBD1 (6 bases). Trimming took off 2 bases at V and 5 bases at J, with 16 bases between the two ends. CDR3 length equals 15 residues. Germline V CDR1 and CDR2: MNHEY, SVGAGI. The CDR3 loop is CASSYSRQGNHEQYF. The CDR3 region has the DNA TGTGCCAGCAGTTACAGTCGCCAGGGGAACCACGAGCAGTACTTC.

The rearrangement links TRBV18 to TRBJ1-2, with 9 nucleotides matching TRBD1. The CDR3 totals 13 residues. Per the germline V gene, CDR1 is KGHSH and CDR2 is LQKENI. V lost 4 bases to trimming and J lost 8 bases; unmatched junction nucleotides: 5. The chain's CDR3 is CASSRDRAAGYTF. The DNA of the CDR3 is TGTGCCAGCTCACGGGACAGGGCGGCCGGCTACACCTTC.